This section outlines one T cell receptor (beta chain) sequence together with its context. This entry belongs to a study of blood T cell repertoires in COVID-19. Overall study: Samples taken during acute and convalescent COVID-19 were collected in the United States, Italy and Spain. PBMCs, B-cell-depleted T cells, or T cells were the source of the cDNA or gDNA that made up the material.

Original data processing: Estimation of nucleated cell counts relied on the amplification of reference gene primers. Measured with immunoSEQ multiplex PCR; TCRdb has only the in-frame clones, and not every one. V, J and clone size were drawn from that table, and D and trimming were deduced from the DNA. The table records more than 45,000 clones, 88% of them present only once. Trimming removed 6 bases from V and 0 bases from J, with 18 bases in between. The length of the CDR3 is 17 residues. Germline CDR1 reads SGHVS; CDR2 reads FQNEAQ. Sequenced material: peripheral blood. The V and J genes are TRBV7-8 and TRBJ1-3; no clear D gene. This TCR came from a woman in her 70s with active COVID-19. The CDR3 protein is CASRPWEDFSSGNTIYF. The CDR3 nucleotides are TGTGCCAGCAGACCTTGGGAGGATTTTTCCTCTGGAAACACCATATATTTT.